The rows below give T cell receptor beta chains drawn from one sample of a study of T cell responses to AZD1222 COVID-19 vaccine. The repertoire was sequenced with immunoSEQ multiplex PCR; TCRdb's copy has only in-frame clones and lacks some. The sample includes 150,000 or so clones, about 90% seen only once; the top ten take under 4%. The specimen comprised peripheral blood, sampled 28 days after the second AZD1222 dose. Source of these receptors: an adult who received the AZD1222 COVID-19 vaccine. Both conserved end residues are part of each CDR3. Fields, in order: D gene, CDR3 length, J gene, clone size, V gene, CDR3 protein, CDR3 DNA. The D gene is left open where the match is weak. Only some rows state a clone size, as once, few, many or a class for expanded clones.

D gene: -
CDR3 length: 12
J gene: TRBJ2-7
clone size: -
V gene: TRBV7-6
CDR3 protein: CASSRHTAEQYF
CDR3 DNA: TGTGCCAGCAGCAGACATACAGCCGAGCAGTACTTC

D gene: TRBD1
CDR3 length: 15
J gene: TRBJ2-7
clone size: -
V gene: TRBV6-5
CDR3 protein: CASSYSDGQGFEQYF
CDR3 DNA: TGTGCCAGCAGTTACTCTGACGGACAGGGCTTCGAGCAGTACTTC

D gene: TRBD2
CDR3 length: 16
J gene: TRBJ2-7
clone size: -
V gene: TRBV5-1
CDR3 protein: CASSPLTSVTTYEQYF
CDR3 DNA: TGCGCCAGCAGCCCCCTTACTAGCGTTACGACCTACGAGCAGTACTTC

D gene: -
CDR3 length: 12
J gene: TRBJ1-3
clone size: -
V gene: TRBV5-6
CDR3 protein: CASSLLGNTIYF
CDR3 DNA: TGTGCCAGCAGCTTGCTAGGAAACACCATATATTTT

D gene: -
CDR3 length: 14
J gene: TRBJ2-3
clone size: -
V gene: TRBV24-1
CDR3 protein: CATSVRWGTDTQYF
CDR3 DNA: TGTGCCACCAGTGTTAGGTGGGGCACAGATACGCAGTATTTT

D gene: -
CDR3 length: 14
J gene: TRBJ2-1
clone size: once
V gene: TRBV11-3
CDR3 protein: CASSLTGSYNEQFF
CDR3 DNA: TGTGCCAGCAGCTTGACAGGATCCTACAATGAGCAGTTCTTC

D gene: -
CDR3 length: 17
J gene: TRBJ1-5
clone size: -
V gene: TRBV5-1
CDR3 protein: CASSLAAGVYSNQPQHF
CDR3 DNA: TGCGCCAGCAGCTTGGCGGCGGGGGTTTATAGCAATCAGCCCCAGCATTTT

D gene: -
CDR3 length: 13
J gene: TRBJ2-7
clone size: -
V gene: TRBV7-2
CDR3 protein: CASTGGEDYEQYF
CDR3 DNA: TGTGCCAGCACGGGGGGCGAGGACTACGAGCAGTACTTC

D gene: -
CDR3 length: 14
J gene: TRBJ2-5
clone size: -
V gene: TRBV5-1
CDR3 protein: CASSLGRGRETQYF
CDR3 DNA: TGCGCCAGCAGCTTGGGTCGGGGCCGAGAGACCCAGTACTTC

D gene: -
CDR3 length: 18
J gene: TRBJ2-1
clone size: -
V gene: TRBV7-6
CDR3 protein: CASSLSPAGSSSYNEQFF
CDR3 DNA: TGTGCCAGCAGCTTATCTCCTGCGGGGTCGAGCTCCTACAATGAGCAGTTCTTC

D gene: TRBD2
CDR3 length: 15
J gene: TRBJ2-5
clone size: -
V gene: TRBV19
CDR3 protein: CASSIGLAGQETQYF
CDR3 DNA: TGTGCCAGTAGTATAGGATTAGCGGGACAAGAGACCCAGTACTTC

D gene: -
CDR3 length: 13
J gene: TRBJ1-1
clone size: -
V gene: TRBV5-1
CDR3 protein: CASSPSKNTEAFF
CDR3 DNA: TGCGCCAGCAGCCCCAGTAAGAACACTGAAGCTTTCTTT

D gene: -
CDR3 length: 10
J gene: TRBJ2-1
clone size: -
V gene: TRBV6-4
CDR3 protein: CASFGNEQFF
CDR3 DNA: TGTGCCAGCTTTGGCAATGAGCAGTTCTTC

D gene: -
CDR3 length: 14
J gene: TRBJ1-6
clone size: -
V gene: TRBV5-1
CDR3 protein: CASSLNRGDSPLHF
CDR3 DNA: TGCGCCAGCAGCTTGAATAGAGGGGATTCACCCCTCCACTTT

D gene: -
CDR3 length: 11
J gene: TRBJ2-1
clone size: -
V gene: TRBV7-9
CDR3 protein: CASSRNSGQIF
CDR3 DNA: TGTGCCAGCAGTCGTAATTCTGGACAGATCTTC

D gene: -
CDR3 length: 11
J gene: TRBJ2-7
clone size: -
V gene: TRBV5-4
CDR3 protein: CASSFDYEQYF
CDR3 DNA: TGTGCCAGCAGCTTTGACTACGAGCAGTACTTC

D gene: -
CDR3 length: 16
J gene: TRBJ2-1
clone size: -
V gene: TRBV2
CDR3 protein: CASKDYSLSSYNEQFF
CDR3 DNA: TGTGCCAGCAAGGATTACAGCCTAAGCTCCTACAATGAGCAGTTCTTC

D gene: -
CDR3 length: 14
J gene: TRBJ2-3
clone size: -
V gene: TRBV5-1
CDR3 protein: CASSFLMVSDTQYF
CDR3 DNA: TGCGCCAGCAGCTTCTTGATGGTATCAGATACGCAGTATTTT

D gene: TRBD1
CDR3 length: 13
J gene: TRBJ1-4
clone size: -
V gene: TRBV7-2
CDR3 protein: CASRRTGGEKLFF
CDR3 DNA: TGTGCCAGCAGAAGGACAGGGGGTGAAAAACTGTTTTTT

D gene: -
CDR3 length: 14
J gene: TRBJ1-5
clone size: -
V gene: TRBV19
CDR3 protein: CASSTYDSPRPQHF
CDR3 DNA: TGTGCCAGTAGTACCTACGACAGCCCTCGGCCCCAGCATTTT

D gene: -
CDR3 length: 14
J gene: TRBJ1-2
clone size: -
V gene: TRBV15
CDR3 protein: CATSDRIVDYGYTF
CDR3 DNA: TGTGCCACCAGCGACCGGATAGTGGACTATGGCTACACCTTC

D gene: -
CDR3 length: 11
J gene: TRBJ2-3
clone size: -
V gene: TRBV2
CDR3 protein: CASSVKPRYYF
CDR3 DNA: TGTGCCAGCAGTGTGAAGCCTAGATATTATTTT

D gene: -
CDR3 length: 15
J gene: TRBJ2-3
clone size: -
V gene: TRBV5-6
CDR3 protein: CASSLGTSLTDTQYF
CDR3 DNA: TGTGCCAGCAGCTTGGGTACTAGTTTAACAGATACGCAGTATTTT

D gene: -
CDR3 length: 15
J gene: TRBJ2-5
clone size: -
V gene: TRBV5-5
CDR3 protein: CASSSGQFRQETQYF
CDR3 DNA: TGTGCCAGCAGCTCCGGGCAGTTCCGCCAAGAGACCCAGTACTTC

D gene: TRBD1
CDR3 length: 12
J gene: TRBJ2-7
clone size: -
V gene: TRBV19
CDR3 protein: CATQGAGYEQYF
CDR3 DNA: TGTGCCACCCAGGGGGCAGGCTACGAGCAGTACTTC

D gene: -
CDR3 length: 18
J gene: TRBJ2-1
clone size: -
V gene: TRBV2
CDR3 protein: CASSERGGRAHSYNEQFF
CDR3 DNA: TGTGCCAGCAGTGAACGGGGTGGCAGAGCTCACTCCTACAATGAGCAGTTCTTC